One and the same sample provided the 12 T cell receptor beta chains below, sequenced in a study of CD8+ T cells in alopecia areata. Extracted RNA was reverse transcribed, and the resulting cDNA served as sequencing template. Using immunoSEQ multiplex PCR, the repertoire was profiled, and TCRdb retains in-frame clones only, with some absent. The sample consists of roughly 200,000 clones, under 40% of them appearing once. The sample's treatment: oral pan-JAK inhibitor, 5-10 mg twice daily. The specimen was CD4+ T cells sorted from blood, collected around week 34, from a patient treated with tofacitinib. The receptor source for this set is a human donor with alopecia areata.

This clone was recorded once. This chain joins TRBV5-4 and TRBJ1-2; no firm D call. V was trimmed by 0 bases and J by 4 bases, leaving 7 bases between them. The CDR3 is made up of 13 amino acids. Germline values: CDR1 SGHNT, CDR2 YYREEE (reference sequence). The CDR3 sequence is CASSLEGFYGYTF. The CDR3 region has the DNA TGTGCCAGCAGCTTGGAAGGTTTCTATGGCTACACCTTC.

This clone was counted a few times. V gene TRBV11-2 combines with J gene TRBJ1-2; D perhaps matches TRBD1 (5 bases). The germline gives CDR1 SGHAT, CDR2 FQNNGV. The V gene lost 5 bases and the J gene lost 4 bases, with 14 bases spanning the gap. The CDR3 totals 14 residues. The CDR3: CASSHFTDSYGYTF. Written as DNA, the CDR3 is TGTGCCAGCAGCCATTTCACCGACAGCTATGGCTACACCTTC.

The chain carries TRBV5-1 and TRBJ1-2, with TRBD1 matching over 9 bases. V lost 4 bases, J lost 5 bases, and 6 bases stayed unmatched. The CDR3 consists of 14 residues. Germline CDR1 is SGHRS and CDR2 is YFSETQ. The DNA of the CDR3 is TGCGCCAGCAGCATACAGGGGGCAGAGTATGGCTACACCTTC. Translating gives CASSIQGAEYGYTF.

The chain carries TRBV29-1 and TRBJ2-5, with D unresolved. Between the trimmed V and J ends, which lost 4 bases and 7 bases, there was a span of 13 bases. CDR1 is SQVTM, CDR2 ANQGSEA, per germline. This CDR3 has 12 residues. CDR3 sequence: CSVVSPARTQYF. DNA of the CDR3: TGCAGCGTTGTGTCTCCGGCGCGGACCCAGTACTTC.

CDR3 DNA sequence: TGTGCCAGCAGCTTAGTATCGGGGCTTAATCAGCCCCAGCATTTT. Translating it yields CASSLVSGLNQPQHF. The chain recombines TRBV11-2 with TRBJ1-5; D is perhaps TRBD1 (5 bases). CDR3 length: 15 amino acids. CDR1 and CDR2 from the germline V gene are SGHAT and FQNNGV. The ends were cut back, 1 base at V and 4 bases at J, with 11 bases in the middle.

This clone was seen more than once but under ten times. This rearrangement joins TRBV5-6 to TRBJ1-5; weak D call: TRBD1 (6 bases). Germline-derived CDR1 and CDR2 are SGHDT and YYEEEE. V lost 6 bases, J lost 5 bases, and 15 bases lay in between. CDR3 size: 14 residues. In DNA, the CDR3 is TGTGCCAGCACCGATTCCCGGGGGCATCAGCCCCAGCATTTT. It translates to CASTDSRGHQPQHF.

V usage is TRBV4-2 and J usage is TRBJ2-7; 7 positions match TRBD2. The CDR3 is 14 residues long. The V gene's germline CDR1 is LGHNA and CDR2 YNFKEQ. V shed 1 base, J shed 1 base, and the junction held 1 base outside the gene matches. The CDR3 loop is CASSQGEGSYEQYF. DNA for the CDR3: TGTGCCAGCAGCCAAGGGGAGGGTTCCTACGAGCAGTACTTC.

This chain connects TRBV5-6 to TRBJ2-1; 9 nucleotides line up with TRBD1. V lost 4 bases to trimming and J lost 4 bases; unmatched junction nucleotides: 6. CDR1 is SGHDT, CDR2 YYEEEE, per germline. The CDR3 contains 15 residues. The CDR3 protein is CASSPGTGLYNEQFF. CDR3 coding DNA: TGTGCCAGCAGCCCCGGGACAGGGTTATACAATGAGCAGTTCTTC.

At least ten counts were recorded for this clone. This chain joins TRBV23-1 and TRBJ2-1; D unresolved. TRBV23-1 counts as an open reading frame of uncertain function. CDR3 size: 10 residues. V dropped 8 bases and J dropped 7 bases, with 6 bases sitting between them. This CDR3 reads CASGINEQFF. In DNA, the CDR3 is TGCGCCAGCGGAATAAATGAGCAGTTCTTC.

The V and J genes are TRBV13 and TRBJ2-1; a possible D gene is TRBD2 (5 bases). V was pared by 5 bases and J by 1 base, with 9 bases between. Germline CDR1 PRHDT, CDR2 FYEKMQ (reference sequence). The CDR3 extends over 14 amino acids. The CDR3 DNA follows: TGTGCCAGCAGCGCCACTAGGTCCTACAATGAGCAGTTCTTC. Translating gives CASSATRSYNEQFF.

V usage is TRBV2 and J usage is TRBJ1-1; 8 positions agree with TRBD1. V dropped 6 bases and J dropped 4; count of bases not matched to a gene: 10. CDR1 and CDR2 from the germline V gene are SNHLY and FYNNEI. The CDR3 length is 15 residues. The CDR3: CASRRDRGRTTEAFF. The DNA for the CDR3 is TGTGCCAGCAGGAGAGACAGGGGAAGGACCACTGAAGCTTTCTTT.

This chain links TRBV30 with TRBJ2-2; D may be TRBD1 or TRBD2 (6 bases each). The V end lost 3 bases, the J end lost 6 bases, and 17 bases lay between the germline ends. CDR1 GTSNPN and CDR2 SVGIG come from the germline V gene (reference sequence). The CDR3 loop spans 15 amino acids. In DNA form, the CDR3 reads TGTGCCTGGAGCCCAGGGAGGACAGTCTCCGGGGAGCTGTTTTTT. Residues: CAWSPGRTVSGELFF.